The 23 T cell receptor beta chains below were found in one sample sequenced in a study of blood T cell repertoires in COVID-19. TCRdb's copy holds only in-frame clones and misses some; the assay was immunoSEQ multiplex PCR. The data contain 250,000 to 350,000 clones, about four fifths of them singletons. The specimen was peripheral blood. The receptors were sampled from a human donor with COVID-19, enrolled during active disease. The donor label of this sample is uncertain.

In its sample, this clone was seen many times. CDR3 coding DNA: TGTGCCAGCAGCTTATGGCAGAACACTGAAGCTTTCTTT. The encoded protein is CASSLWQNTEAFF. V and J are TRBV11-2 and TRBJ1-1; D ambiguous. The V end lost 2 bases, the J end lost 1 base, and 5 bases lay between the germline ends. The CDR3 spans 13 residues. Germline CDR1 SGHAT, CDR2 FQNNGV. Full variable domain (rest looked up from reference TRBV11-2 and TRBJ1-1): EAGVAQSPRYKIIEKRQSVAFWCNPISGHATLYWYQQILGQGPKLLIQFQNNGVVDDSQLPKDRFSAERLKGVDSTLKIQPAKLEDSAVYLCASSLWQNTEAFFGQGTRLTVV.

The CDR3 DNA sequence: TGTGCCAGCCCGGGACAGGGGATCACCGGGGAGCTGTTTTTT. Encoded protein: CASPGQGITGELFF. The rearrangement uses TRBV18 and TRBJ2-2; 10 positions match TRBD1. Germline values: CDR1 KGHSH, CDR2 LQKENI. The CDR3 runs to 14 residues. V shed 8 bases, J shed 4 bases, and the junction held 4 bases outside the gene matches. The whole variable domain, filled in from reference TRBV18 and TRBJ2-2, reads NAGVMQNPRHLVRRRGQEARLRCSPMKGHSHVYWYRQLPEEGLKFMVYLQKENIIDESGMPKERFSAEFPKEGPSILRIQQVVRGDSAAYFCASPGQGITGELFFGEGSRLTVL.

The V call is TRBV7-2, the J call TRBJ2-7; 8 bases are a match to TRBD1. The CDR3 length is 15 residues. V shed 1 base, J shed 5 bases, and the junction held 7 bases outside the gene matches. Germline values: CDR1 SGHTA, CDR2 FQGNSA. In nucleotides, the CDR3 is TGTGCCAGCAGCTTAGTCTGGACAGGGTCCCACGAGCAGTACTTC. This sequence encodes CASSLVWTGSHEQYF.

This sequence joins TRBV2 and TRBJ2-7, with D maybe TRBD2 (6 bases). The length of the CDR3 is 12 residues. Germline CDR1 reads SNHLY; CDR2 reads FYNNEI. Trimming took 2 bases from V and 5 from J, leaving 7 bases between them. CDR3 nucleotides: TGTGCCAGCAGTGAATGGGAGGACGAGCAGTACTTC. Amino acid sequence: CASSEWEDEQYF.

This rearrangement joins TRBV30 to TRBJ1-2; 7 bases match TRBD1. CDR3 length: 16 amino acids. CDR1 and CDR2 (germline): GTSNPN, SVGIG (reference sequence). With V trimmed by 3 bases and J by 5 bases, 15 bases remained unmatched. DNA of the CDR3: TGTGCCTGGAGCCGACGGGCGGGCGGGACAGTATATGGCTACACCTTC. Its protein product is CAWSRRAGGTVYGYTF.

This sequence joins TRBV5-4 and TRBJ2-5, with a tentative D call TRBD1 (5 bases). CDR1 is SGHNT and CDR2 is YYREEE in the germline V gene (reference sequence). This CDR3 comprises 12 residues. The ends were cut back, 4 bases at V and 4 bases at J, with 8 bases in the middle. CDR3 coding DNA: TGTGCCAGCAGCAGACAGTCAGAGACCCAGTACTTC. Residues: CASSRQSETQYF.

The rearrangement links TRBV28 to TRBJ2-3, with D unclear. This CDR3 spans 12 amino acids. V was trimmed by 5 bases and J by 2 bases, leaving 5 bases between them. Germline values: CDR1 MDHEN, CDR2 SYDVKM. This CDR3 is CASSPYTDTQYF. CDR3 sequence (DNA): TGTGCCAGCAGTCCTTACACAGATACGCAGTATTTT.

The V gene is TRBV29-1, the J gene TRBJ2-3; 10 bases map to TRBD2. This CDR3 has 16 amino acids. With 1 base clipped from V and 3 bases from J, the junction kept 7 bases outside the gene matches. Germline V gene sequence: CDR1 SQVTM, CDR2 ANQGSEA. The CDR3 nucleotides read TGCAGCGTTGAAGGGCTAGCGGGAGTACGGACAGATACGCAGTATTTT. This sequence encodes CSVEGLAGVRTDTQYF.

This chain joins TRBV5-4 and TRBJ1-2; 8 bases line up with TRBD1. CDR1 SGHNT and CDR2 YYREEE come from the germline V gene (reference sequence). The CDR3 sequence is 15 residues long. Unmatched junction bases numbered 9, after V lost 0 bases and J lost 8 bases. This CDR3 reads CASSLGTGGDRGYTF. In nucleotides, the CDR3 is TGTGCCAGCAGCTTGGGAACAGGGGGGGATCGGGGCTACACCTTC.

The V call is TRBV5-1, the J call TRBJ1-4, with 7 bases matching TRBD1. CDR1 and CDR2 from the germline V gene are SGHRS and YFSETQ. With V trimmed by 0 bases and J by 6 bases, 5 bases remained unmatched. This CDR3 contains 15 residues. CDR3 nucleotides: TGCGCCAGCAGCTTGGAGACAGGGAGGCATGAAAAACTGTTTTTT. Encoded protein: CASSLETGRHEKLFF. Complete variable domain (other parts from reference TRBV5-1 and TRBJ1-4): KAGVTQTPRYLIKTRGQQVTLSCSPISGHRSVSWYQQTPGQGLQFLFEYFSETQRNKGNFPGRFSGRQFSNSRSEMNVSTLELGDSALYLCASSLETGRHEKLFFGSGTQLSVL.

This clone is a singleton in its sample. The chain couples TRBV5-1 to TRBJ1-4; 7 nucleotides agree with TRBD1. This CDR3 region has 15 residues. The germline V gene has CDR1 SGHRS and CDR2 YFSETQ. Germline trimming cut 0 bases from V and 5 bases from J; bases unmatched to any gene: 4. The DNA for the CDR3 is TGCGCCAGCAGCTTGGGGACAGGCCGGAATGAAAAACTGTTTTTT. Protein: CASSLGTGRNEKLFF.

The chain uses TRBV28 and TRBJ2-1; TRBD2 matches at 14 bases. CDR3 length: 19 residues. Germline V gives CDR1 MDHEN, CDR2 SYDVKM. With V trimmed by 3 bases and J by 6 bases, 13 bases remained unmatched. Here the CDR3 DNA reads TGTGCCAGCAGTTTCGACCCAGGGACTAGCGGGAGCTGGGGCAATGAGCAGTTCTTC. Translating it yields CASSFDPGTSGSWGNEQFF.

This clone came up a few times. The chain combines TRBV7-2 with TRBJ2-7; 9 nucleotides line up with TRBD2. Germline V gene sequence: CDR1 SGHTA, CDR2 FQGNSA. V lost 7 bases, J lost 0 bases, and 16 bases stayed unmatched. The CDR3 has 18 residues. Here the CDR3 DNA reads TGTGCCAGCACCATAGAGGGAGCGGGAGGTCAGAGCTCCTACGAGCAGTACTTC. Encoded protein: CASTIEGAGGQSSYEQYF.

The chain couples TRBV5-1 to TRBJ2-5; TRBD2 aligns across 10 bases. The J segment lost 5 bases and the V segment lost 5 bases, leaving 9 bases of the junction unmatched. The CDR3 contains 15 residues. Looked up from germline, CDR1 is SGHRS and CDR2 is YFSETQ. CDR3 in amino acids: CASRSWGSGRETQYF. The CDR3 bases are TGCGCCAGCAGATCTTGGGGTAGCGGGAGGGAGACCCAGTACTTC.

This chain connects TRBV7-8 to TRBJ1-1; D is uncertain. Germline V gives CDR1 SGHVS, CDR2 FQNEAQ. V was cut by 1 base and J by 0 bases, with 12 bases left in between. The CDR3 contains 16 residues. For the CDR3, the DNA is TGTGCCAGCAGCTTAGTGGGAGGGTACCTGAACACTGAAGCTTTCTTT. Its protein product is CASSLVGGYLNTEAFF.

This clone was picked up a small number of times. The chain recombines TRBV7-2 with TRBJ2-7; 10 positions match TRBD1. Trimming took 5 bases from V and 4 from J; bases not matched to a gene: 5. The CDR3 totals 14 residues. CDR1 is SGHTA, CDR2 FQGNSA, per germline. DNA of the CDR3: TGTGCCAGCAGCATCCGACAGGGGGCTTACGAGCAGTACTTC. Residues: CASSIRQGAYEQYF.

This clone was seen just once. The CDR3 reads CASSLGDRLDEQYF. The CDR3 region has the DNA TGTGCCAGCAGTCTAGGGGACAGACTAGACGAGCAGTACTTC. This rearrangement joins TRBV27 to TRBJ2-7; a possible D gene is TRBD1 (7 bases). Germline V CDR1 and CDR2: MNHEY, SMNVEV (reference sequence). The length of the CDR3 is 14 residues. The V end was cut by 5 bases, the J end by 5 bases, with 16 bases between.

CDR3 protein: CASSVAGGRGTEAFF. CDR3 nucleotide sequence: TGTGCCAGCAGCGTAGCTGGGGGGAGGGGGACTGAAGCTTTCTTT. This chain connects TRBV9 to TRBJ1-1, with a weak D call TRBD1 (6 bases). The germline V gene has CDR1 SGDLS and CDR2 YYNGEE. The germline V and J ends were trimmed by 0 bases and 5 bases, with 14 bases remaining between them. The CDR3 length is 15 residues.

The genes are TRBV19 and TRBJ2-3, with 8 bases matching TRBD2. The CDR3 contains 15 residues. V was pared by 9 bases and J by 2 bases, with 10 bases of the junction left unmatched. Germline CDR1 LNHDA, CDR2 SQIVND (reference sequence). The CDR3: CASPAPGGNTDTQYF. The DNA for the CDR3 is TGTGCCAGCCCGGCACCGGGAGGGAACACAGATACGCAGTATTTT.

The rearrangement joins TRBV7-3 to TRBJ2-7; D perhaps matches TRBD2 (6 bases). V was trimmed by 1 base and J by 3 bases, leaving 7 bases between them. This CDR3 is 13 amino acids long. Germline V gene lookup returns CDR1 SGHTA and CDR2 FQGTGA. CDR3 sequence reads: CASSLRGDYEQYF. As DNA, the CDR3 is TGTGCCAGCAGCTTAAGGGGGGACTACGAGCAGTACTTC.

The V call is TRBV6-5, the J call TRBJ1-5; D ambiguous. Between the trimmed V and J ends, which lost 4 bases and 0 bases, there was a span of 7 bases. The CDR3 spans 14 residues. Germline V gene data show CDR1 as MNHEY and CDR2 as SVGAGI. CDR3 nucleotides: TGTGCCAGCAGTTTTGCGGATAGCAATCAGCCCCAGCATTTT. Encoded protein: CASSFADSNQPQHF.

The genes are TRBV6-5 and TRBJ1-5, with TRBD1 matching over 7 bases. CDR1 and CDR2 from the germline V gene are MNHEY and SVGAGI. The CDR3 extends over 14 amino acids. The J segment lost 11 bases and the V segment lost 5 bases, leaving 12 bases of the junction unmatched. The CDR3 loop reads CASSRGQSSGTQHF. The CDR3 nucleotides read TGTGCCAGCAGTAGGGGACAGTCCTCTGGGACCCAGCATTTT.

A note on this clone: Other DNA sequences in this specimen translate into the identical CDR3. This chain links TRBV5-1 with TRBJ2-1; 11 bases match TRBD1. Trimming at V came to 0 bases and at J to 6 bases, leaving 2 bases not matched to a gene. The germline V gene has CDR1 SGHRS and CDR2 YFSETQ. There are 15 residues in the CDR3. The CDR3 DNA follows: TGCGCCAGCAGCTTGGCCGGGACAGGGGGCAATGAGCAGTTCTTC. This codes for CASSLAGTGGNEQFF. Using reference TRBV5-1 and TRBJ2-1 for the parts outside the CDR3, the full variable domain is KAGVTQTPRYLIKTRGQQVTLSCSPISGHRSVSWYQQTPGQGLQFLFEYFSETQRNKGNFPGRFSGRQFSNSRSEMNVSTLELGDSALYLCASSLAGTGGNEQFFGPGTRLTVL.